This entry describes one TCR beta chain. The antigen is undetermined. Time point of the sample: 20-29 weeks after completion of therapy. With 6 bases removed from V and 3 bases from J, the gap between germline ends came to 9 bases. There are 12 residues in the CDR3. CDR1 and CDR2 from the germline V gene are LGHNA and YNFKEQ. These data come from a study of T cell therapy after organ transplantation. Study at large: Therapy products were autologous CMV-specific T cells, peptide-expanded for about 2 weeks. T cell doses, up to 6, came every 2 weeks; follow-up lasted approximately 27 weeks.

Here immunoSEQ multiplex PCR was the method, and the copy in TCRdb shows in-frame clones only, minus some. The sample gives about 3,600 clones, under 75% of which show up once; just under 40% is in the top ten. The sequences come from CD8+ T cells from blood, collected after autologous CMV-specific T cell therapy. The origin of this receptor is a human patient who had received a solid organ transplant and had CMV disease. Some T cells may originate from the graft donor. The chain combines TRBV4-2 with TRBJ2-7, with D unresolved. The CDR3 protein is CASSYRDYEQYF. CDR3 DNA sequence: TGTGCCAGCAGTTATAGGGACTACGAGCAGTACTTC.